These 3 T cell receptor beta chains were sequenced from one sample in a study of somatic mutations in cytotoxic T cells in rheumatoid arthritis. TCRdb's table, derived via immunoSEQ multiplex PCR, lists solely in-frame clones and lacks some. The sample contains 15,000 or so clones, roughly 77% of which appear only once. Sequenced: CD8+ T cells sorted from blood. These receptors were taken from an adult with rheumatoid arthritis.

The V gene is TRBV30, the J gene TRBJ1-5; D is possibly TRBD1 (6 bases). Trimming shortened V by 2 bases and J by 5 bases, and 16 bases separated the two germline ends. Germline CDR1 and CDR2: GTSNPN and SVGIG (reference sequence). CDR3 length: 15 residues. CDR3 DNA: TGTGCCTGGAGTACTGGGTGGGGGGCCGATCAGCCCCAGCATTTT. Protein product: CAWSTGWGADQPQHF. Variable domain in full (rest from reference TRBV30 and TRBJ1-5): SQTIHQWPATLVQPVGSPLSLECTVEGTSNPNLYWYRQAAGRGLQLLFYSVGIGQISSEVPQNLSASRPQDRQFILSSKKLLLSDSGFYLCAWSTGWGADQPQHFGDGTRLSIL.

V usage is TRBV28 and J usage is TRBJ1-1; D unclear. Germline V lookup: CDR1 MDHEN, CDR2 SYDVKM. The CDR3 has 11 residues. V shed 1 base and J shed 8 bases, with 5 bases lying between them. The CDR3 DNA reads TGTGCCAGCAGTTTATTAAGGGAAGCTTTCTTT. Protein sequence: CASSLLREAFF.

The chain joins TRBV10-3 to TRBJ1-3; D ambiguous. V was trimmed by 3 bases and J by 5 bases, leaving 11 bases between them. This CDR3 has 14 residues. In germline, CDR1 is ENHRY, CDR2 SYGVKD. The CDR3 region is CAISDFGPRNTIYF. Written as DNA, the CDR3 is TGTGCCATCAGTGATTTCGGCCCTAGAAACACCATATATTTT.